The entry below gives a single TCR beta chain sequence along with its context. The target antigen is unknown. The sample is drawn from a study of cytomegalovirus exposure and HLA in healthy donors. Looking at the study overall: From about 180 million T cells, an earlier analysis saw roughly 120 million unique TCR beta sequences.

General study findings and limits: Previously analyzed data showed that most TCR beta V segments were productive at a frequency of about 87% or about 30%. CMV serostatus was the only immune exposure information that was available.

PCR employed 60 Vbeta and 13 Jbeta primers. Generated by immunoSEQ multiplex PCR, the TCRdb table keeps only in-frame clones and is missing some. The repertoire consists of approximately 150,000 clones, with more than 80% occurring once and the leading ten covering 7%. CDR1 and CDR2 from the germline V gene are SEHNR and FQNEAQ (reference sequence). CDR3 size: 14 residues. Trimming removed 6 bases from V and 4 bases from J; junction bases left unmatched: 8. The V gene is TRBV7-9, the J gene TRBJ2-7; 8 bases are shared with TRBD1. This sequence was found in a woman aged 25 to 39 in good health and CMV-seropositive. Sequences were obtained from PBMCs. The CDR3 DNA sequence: TGTGCCAGCAGTTCCAGGGGGCAAGAGTACGAGCAGTACTTC. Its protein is CASSSRGQEYEQYF.